What follows is one TCR beta chain and its context. This sample is drawn from a study of blood T cell repertoires in COVID-19. The germline V gene has CDR1 MGHDK and CDR2 SYGVNS. The CDR3 spans 15 residues. V was clipped by 5 bases and J by 4 bases; unmatched bases: 6. Repertoires were generated with immunoSEQ multiplex PCR, while TCRdb's copy carries only in-frame clones and drops some. Of hundreds of thousands of clones in the sample, roughly nine tenths were seen once. This sequence originates from a man between 18 and 29 years old with active or convalescent COVID-19. The sample consisted of peripheral blood. The chain uses TRBV25-1 and TRBJ2-5; 11 bases fit TRBD1. The CDR3 region has the DNA TGTGCCAGCAGTACGGGACAGGGGGAAGCAGAGACCCAGTACTTC. Encoded protein: CASSTGQGEAETQYF.